This T cell receptor beta chain was found in a study of technical replicates of blood from several donors. Method: immunoSEQ multiplex PCR; TCRdb's copy keeps in-frame clones and lacks some. The sample yields about 56,000 clones, 85% to 95% seen once. With 5 bases clipped from V and 8 bases from J, the junction kept 8 bases outside the gene matches. The length of the CDR3 is 13 residues. Germline CDR1 is SEHNR and CDR2 is FQNEAQ (reference sequence). Sequencing was done on a sample of PBMCs. This sequence joins TRBV7-9 and TRBJ1-2, with 7 positions matching TRBD1. The source is a human donor in good health. Some clones in this sample may be carry-over from other donors' samples. For the CDR3, the DNA is TGTGCCAGCAGCCGAGACAGGGTTGAAGGCTACACCTTC. This codes for CASSRDRVEGYTF.